A single sample gave rise to the 18 T cell receptor beta chains below, sequenced in a study of control samples from healthy donors and cancer patients. Repertoires were generated with immunoSEQ multiplex PCR, while TCRdb's copy carries only in-frame clones and drops some. The table shows about 96,000 clones, with approximately 93% occurring only once. The sequenced sample consisted of blood. The receptors here all came from a man aged 18 to 29 in good health.

The chain links TRBV7-9 to TRBJ1-2; 7 bases fit TRBD1. The germline V gene encodes CDR1 SEHNR and CDR2 FQNEAQ (reference sequence). CDR3 size: 15 residues. Germline trimming cut 6 bases from V and 2 bases from J; bases unmatched to any gene: 9. CDR3 amino acids: CASSVTTGVNYGYTF. CDR3 coding DNA: TGTGCCAGCAGTGTAACCACAGGGGTAAACTATGGCTACACCTTC. The full variable domain, with the rest looked up from reference TRBV7-9 and TRBJ1-2, is DTGVSQNPRHKITKRGQNVTFRCDPISEHNRLYWYRQTLGQGPEFLTYFQNEAQLEKSRLLSDRFSAERPKGSFSTLEIQRTEQGDSAMYLCASSVTTGVNYGYTFGSGTRLTVV.

The chain is built from TRBV25-1 and TRBJ1-2; D may be TRBD1 (5 bases). V lost 1 base to trimming and J lost 3 bases, with 15 bases between them. This CDR3 spans 16 amino acids. Germline-derived CDR1 and CDR2 are MGHDK and SYGVNS. In DNA form, the CDR3 reads TGTGCCAGCAGTGAATGGCTGGGGGAGAGGGACTATGGCTACACCTTC. The encoded protein is CASSEWLGERDYGYTF.

The CDR3 sequence: CASSQQGAYEQYF. DNA for the CDR3: TGTGCCAGCAGCCAACAGGGGGCCTACGAGCAGTACTTC. The genes are TRBV27 and TRBJ2-7; 8 bases fit TRBD1. V shed 6 bases and J 2 bases; nucleotides not matched to a gene: 3. Germline assignment: CDR1 MNHEY and CDR2 SMNVEV (reference sequence). This CDR3 has 13 amino acids.

V and J are TRBV6-6 and TRBJ2-7, with 12 bases aligning to TRBD2. The CDR3 sequence is 15 residues long. CDR1 and CDR2 (germline): MNHNY, SVGAGI (reference sequence). J was trimmed by 2 bases and V by 7 bases; bases with no gene match: 6. The CDR3 reads CASTPGLAGTYEQYF. The CDR3 DNA is TGTGCCAGCACCCCAGGACTAGCGGGGACCTACGAGCAGTACTTC.

The chain is built from TRBV4-1 and TRBJ1-1; 7 bases are a match to TRBD1. The J segment lost 6 bases and the V segment lost 2 bases, leaving 3 bases of the junction unmatched. The CDR3 consists of 13 residues. Germline CDR1 and CDR2: MGHRA and YSYEKL. CDR3 bases: TGCGCCAGCAGCCAATCCCAGGGGGCTGAAGCTTTCTTT. Its translation is CASSQSQGAEAFF.

This clone appeared a single time. The chain recombines TRBV11-2 with TRBJ2-1; D unclear. V dropped 5 bases and J dropped 1 base, with 18 bases sitting between them. CDR1 SGHAT and CDR2 FQNNGV come from the germline V gene. This CDR3 contains 17 residues. DNA for the CDR3: TGTGCCAGCAGCGGCCAGACGGCCTATGGGTCCTACAATGAGCAGTTCTTC. Protein product: CASSGQTAYGSYNEQFF.

The chain is built from TRBV15 and TRBJ2-5; D unresolved. CDR1 and CDR2 from the germline V gene are LNHNV and YYDKDF (reference sequence). This CDR3 is built from 11 residues. The V end was cut by 11 bases, the J end by 0 bases, with 7 bases between. The CDR3 bases are TGTGCCTCAGCGTACCAAGAGACCCAGTACTTC. Amino acids: CASAYQETQYF.

This sequence joins TRBV12-5 and TRBJ1-5; D unresolved. CDR1 and CDR2 (germline): LGHNT, FRNRAP. CDR3 length equals 13 residues. V lost 1 base and J 5 bases, leaving 6 bases between the germline ends. CDR3 nucleotide sequence: TGTGCTAGTGGTTTGGCCAGGTATCAGCCCCAGCATTTT. This encodes CASGLARYQPQHF.

The CDR3 DNA is TGTGCCAGCTCCCCGGTGGGGGATCAGCCCCAGCATTTT. As protein: CASSPVGDQPQHF. The J gene is TRBJ1-5, the V gene TRBV18; tentatively, D is TRBD1 (5 bases). The CDR3 runs 13 residues. Trimming shortened V by 6 bases and J by 5 bases, and 11 bases separated the two germline ends. The germline gives CDR1 KGHSH, CDR2 LQKENI.

This clone was detected a few times. The V call is TRBV5-1, the J call TRBJ1-1; D is unclear. With 3 bases removed from V and 1 base from J, the gap between germline ends came to 13 bases. The CDR3 length is 15 residues. Germline CDR1 reads SGHRS; CDR2 reads YFSETQ. Here the CDR3 DNA reads TGCGCCAGCAGCTGGCGCGGACGGGAGAACACTGAAGCTTTCTTT. Translated, it gives CASSWRGRENTEAFF.

The chain has TRBV7-2 and TRBJ2-7, with 9 nucleotides matching TRBD2. The CDR3 is 14 residues long. With 5 bases clipped from V and 1 base from J, the junction kept 3 bases outside the gene matches. Germline-derived CDR1 and CDR2 are SGHTA and FQGNSA. The CDR3 reads CASSRAGGSYEQYF. CDR3 DNA: TGTGCCAGCAGCCGGGCGGGGGGGTCCTACGAGCAGTACTTC.

The rearrangement uses TRBV6-6 and TRBJ1-6; the D is unclear. Germline CDR1 is MNHNY and CDR2 is SVGAGI (reference sequence). Trimming pared 3 bases from V and 9 bases from J, leaving 9 bases between. The CDR3 runs to 13 residues. CDR3 DNA: TGTGCCAGCAGTTATGAGCGGATTTCACCCCTCCACTTT. Its protein is CASSYERISPLHF.

The V gene is TRBV5-1, the J gene TRBJ2-1, with 8 bases matching TRBD2. From germline, CDR1 is SGHRS and CDR2 YFSETQ. V shed 4 bases, J shed 6 bases, and the junction held 0 bases outside the gene matches. The CDR3 length is 12 residues. The CDR3 loop reads CASSGTSNEQFF. DNA for the CDR3: TGCGCCAGCAGCGGGACTAGCAATGAGCAGTTCTTC.

V is TRBV11-1 and J is TRBJ2-7; 10 bases align to TRBD2. V gave up 5 bases and J gave up 2 bases; unmatched junction bases: 6. The germline V gene encodes CDR1 SGHAT and CDR2 FQDESV (reference sequence). This CDR3 has 15 amino acids. This chain's CDR3 is CASSNERGGPYEQYF. The CDR3 region has the DNA TGTGCCAGCAGCAACGAGCGGGGGGGCCCCTACGAGCAGTACTTC.

J is TRBJ1-6 and V is TRBV6-2 or TRBV6-3; D not certain. The CDR3 has 14 amino acids. V was trimmed by 0 bases and J by 11 bases, leaving 11 bases between them. Germline V gives CDR1 MNHEY, CDR2 SVGEGT. The CDR3 nucleotides are TGTGCCAGCAGTTACTCGGAGGGCTCCACACCCCTCCACTTT. This sequence encodes CASSYSEGSTPLHF.

The chain uses TRBV27 and TRBJ2-7; 7 nucleotides agree with TRBD2. This CDR3 comprises 16 residues. V lost 6 bases, J lost 3 bases, and 14 bases stayed unmatched. Germline-derived CDR1 and CDR2 are MNHEY and SMNVEV (reference sequence). The CDR3 DNA reads TGTGCCAGCAGCCGCGGGGGTAGGGACTTTTTCTACGAGCAGTACTTC. Encoded protein: CASSRGGRDFFYEQYF.

This chain uses TRBV29-1 with TRBJ1-5; D is unclear. Trimming cost V 4 bases and J 5 bases, with 12 bases left between them. CDR1 and CDR2 from the germline V gene are SQVTM and ANQGSEA. There are 13 residues in the CDR3. CDR3 bases: TGCAGCGTTGGGGAAAACTCCGATCAGCCCCAGCATTTT. Amino acids: CSVGENSDQPQHF.

The chain carries TRBV11-2 and TRBJ2-3; tentatively, D is TRBD1 (5 bases). Germline CDR1 is SGHAT and CDR2 is FQNNGV. The CDR3 has 15 amino acids. The ends were cut back, 0 bases at V and 0 bases at J, with 7 bases in the middle. The CDR3 DNA is TGTGCCAGCAGCTTAGATGGACACAGCACAGATACGCAGTATTTT. Translated: CASSLDGHSTDTQYF. The whole variable domain, filled in from reference TRBV11-2 and TRBJ2-3, reads EAGVAQSPRYKIIEKRQSVAFWCNPISGHATLYWYQQILGQGPKLLIQFQNNGVVDDSQLPKDRFSAERLKGVDSTLKIQPAKLEDSAVYLCASSLDGHSTDTQYFGPGTRLTVL.